Given below is one T cell receptor (beta chain) in context. All enrollees were about 18 to 100 years old and from approximately 24 US areas. Each participant's cohort was designated according to participant-reported clinical history. The data stem from a study of blood T cell repertoires in COVID-19. Study information: In each case, the material was cDNA or gDNA derived from T cells, B-cell-depleted T cells, or PBMCs.

The V gene's germline CDR1 is LGHNA and CDR2 YNFKEQ. This CDR3 is built from 16 residues. V was cut by 0 bases and J by 2 bases, with 14 bases left in between. Per the study methods: Amplification of reference gene primers was used by the study to estimate nucleated cell counts. Assay used: immunoSEQ multiplex PCR; TCRdb lists only in-frame clones, some missing. V and J calls and clone size come straight from that table; D and trimming were deduced from the DNA. The sample contains about 190,000 clones, approximately 84% of which appear only once. The sample consisted of PBMCs or T cells enriched from blood (not recorded which). The TCR comes from a woman between 25 and 40 years old who had recovered from COVID-19. The genes are TRBV4-2 and TRBJ2-7; tentatively, D is TRBD1 (6 bases). The CDR3: CASSQEPQDSPYEQYF. The CDR3 DNA reads as TGTGCCAGCAGCCAAGAACCCCAGGACAGCCCCTACGAGCAGTACTTC.